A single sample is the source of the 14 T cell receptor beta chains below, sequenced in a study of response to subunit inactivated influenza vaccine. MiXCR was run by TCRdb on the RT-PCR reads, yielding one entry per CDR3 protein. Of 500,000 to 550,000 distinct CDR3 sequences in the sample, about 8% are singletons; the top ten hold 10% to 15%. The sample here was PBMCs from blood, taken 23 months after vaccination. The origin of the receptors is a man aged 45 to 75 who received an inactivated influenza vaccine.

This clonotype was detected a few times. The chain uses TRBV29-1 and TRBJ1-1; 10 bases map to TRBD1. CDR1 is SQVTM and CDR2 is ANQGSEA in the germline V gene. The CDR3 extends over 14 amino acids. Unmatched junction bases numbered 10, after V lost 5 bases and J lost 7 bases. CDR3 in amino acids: CSVRVTGQGFEAFF. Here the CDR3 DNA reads TGCAGCGTTCGTGTTACGGGACAGGGGTTTGAAGCTTTCTTT.

CDR3 sequence: CASSEAQGTGRGNTIYF. CDR3 bases: TGTGCCAGCAGCGAGGCCCAGGGGACAGGGAGAGGAAACACCATATATTTT. The chain combines TRBV7-9 with TRBJ1-3, with 9 bases aligning to TRBD1. The length of the CDR3 is 17 residues. J lost 4 bases, V lost 5 bases, and 12 bases had no gene match. CDR1 and CDR2 (germline): SEHNR, FQNEAQ (reference sequence).

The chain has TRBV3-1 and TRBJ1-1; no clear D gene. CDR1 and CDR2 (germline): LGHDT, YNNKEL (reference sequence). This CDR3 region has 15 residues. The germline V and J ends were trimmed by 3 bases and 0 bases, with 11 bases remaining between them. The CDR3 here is CASSQLRDLNTEAFF. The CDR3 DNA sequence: TGTGCCAGCAGCCAGCTTCGGGATTTGAACACTGAAGCTTTCTTT.

CDR3 loop: CSARDLYGRNTEAFF. The CDR3 coding sequence is TGCAGTGCTAGAGATCTTTATGGGAGGAACACTGAAGCTTTCTTT. V usage is TRBV20-1 and J usage is TRBJ1-1; D is unresolved. The CDR3 has 15 amino acids. Trimming shortened V by 0 bases and J by 1 base, and 12 bases separated the two germline ends. Germline V lookup: CDR1 DFQATT, CDR2 SNEGSKA (reference sequence).

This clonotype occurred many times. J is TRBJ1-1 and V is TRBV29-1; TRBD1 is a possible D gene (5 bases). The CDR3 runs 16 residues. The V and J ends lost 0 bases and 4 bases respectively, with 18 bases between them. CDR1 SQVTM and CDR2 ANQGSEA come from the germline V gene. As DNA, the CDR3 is TGCAGCGTTGAAGAGTTTGGGGGATACGGGGCCACTGAAGCTTTCTTT. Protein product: CSVEEFGGYGATEAFF.

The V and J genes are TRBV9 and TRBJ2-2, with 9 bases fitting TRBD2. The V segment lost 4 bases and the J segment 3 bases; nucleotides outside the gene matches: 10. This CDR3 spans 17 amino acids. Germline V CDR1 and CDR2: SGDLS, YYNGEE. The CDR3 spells CASSPLSGSSYTGELFF. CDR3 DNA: TGTGCCAGCAGCCCTCTTAGCGGGAGCTCGTACACCGGGGAGCTGTTTTTT.

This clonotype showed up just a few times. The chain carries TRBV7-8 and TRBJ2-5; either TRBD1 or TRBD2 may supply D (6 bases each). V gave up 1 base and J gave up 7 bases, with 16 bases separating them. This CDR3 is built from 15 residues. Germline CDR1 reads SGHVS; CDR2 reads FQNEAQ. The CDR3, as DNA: TGTGCCAGCAGCTTAGGGGGGGCCGAACCAGCGACCCAGTACTTC. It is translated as CASSLGGAEPATQYF.

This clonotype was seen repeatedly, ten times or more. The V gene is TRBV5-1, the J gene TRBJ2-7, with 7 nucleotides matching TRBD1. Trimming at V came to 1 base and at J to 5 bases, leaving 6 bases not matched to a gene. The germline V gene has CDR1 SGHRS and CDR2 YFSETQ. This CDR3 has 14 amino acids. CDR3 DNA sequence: TGCGCCAGCAGCTTGACCGGGACAGTCGACGAGCAGTACTTC. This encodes CASSLTGTVDEQYF.

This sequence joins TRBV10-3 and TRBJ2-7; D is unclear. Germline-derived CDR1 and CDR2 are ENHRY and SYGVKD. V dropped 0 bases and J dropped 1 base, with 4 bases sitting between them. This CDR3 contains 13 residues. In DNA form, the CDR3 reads TGTGCCATCAGTGAGTCGAGATCCTACGAGCAGTACTTC. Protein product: CAISESRSYEQYF.

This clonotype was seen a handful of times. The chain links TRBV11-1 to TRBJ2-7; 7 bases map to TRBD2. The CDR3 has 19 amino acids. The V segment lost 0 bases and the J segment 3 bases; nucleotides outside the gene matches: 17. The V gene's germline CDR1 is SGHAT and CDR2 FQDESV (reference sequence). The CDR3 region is CASSLAGGLPPSGVYEQYF. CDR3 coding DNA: TGTGCCAGCAGCTTAGCTGGGGGTCTTCCGCCTAGCGGAGTCTACGAGCAGTACTTC.

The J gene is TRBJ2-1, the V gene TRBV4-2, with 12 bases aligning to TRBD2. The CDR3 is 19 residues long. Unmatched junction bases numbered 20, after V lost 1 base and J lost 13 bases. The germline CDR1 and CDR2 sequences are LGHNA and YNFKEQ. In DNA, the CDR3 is TGTGCCAGCAGCCAAGCTAGCGGGAGGGGTCTAGTCAACAATAAACATCAGTTCTTC. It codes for CASSQASGRGLVNNKHQFF.

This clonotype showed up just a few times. The CDR3 sequence is CASSEGLAGGPGELFF. Here the CDR3 DNA reads TGCGCCAGCAGCGAAGGACTAGCGGGAGGGCCCGGGGAGCTGTTTTTT. The rearrangement links TRBV5-1 to TRBJ2-2; 15 bases map to TRBD2. The CDR3 contains 16 residues. The junction had 4 bases not matched to a gene; V was cut back by 4 bases and J by 6 bases. Germline V gene data show CDR1 as SGHRS and CDR2 as YFSETQ.

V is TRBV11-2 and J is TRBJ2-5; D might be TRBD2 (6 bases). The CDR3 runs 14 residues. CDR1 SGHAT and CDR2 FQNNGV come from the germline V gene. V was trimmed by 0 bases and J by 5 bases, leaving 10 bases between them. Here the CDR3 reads CASSLEGTVETQYF. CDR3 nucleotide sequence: TGTGCCAGCAGCTTAGAGGGGACTGTGGAGACCCAGTACTTC.

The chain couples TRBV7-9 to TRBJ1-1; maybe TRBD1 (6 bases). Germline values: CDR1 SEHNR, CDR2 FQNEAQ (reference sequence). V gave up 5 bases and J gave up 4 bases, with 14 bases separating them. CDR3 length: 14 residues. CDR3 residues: CASSPEGGGTEAFF. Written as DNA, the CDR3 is TGTGCCAGCAGCCCGGAGGGGGGCGGCACTGAAGCTTTCTTT.